This record concerns one T cell receptor (beta chain) sequence. This sample was taken from a study of blood T cell repertoires in COVID-19. On the study more broadly: Samples representing acute and convalescent COVID-19 were sourced from the United States, Italy and Spain. Sample material is recorded as cDNA or gDNA derived from T cells, B-cell-depleted T cells, or PBMCs.

Per the original data handling: The authors estimated nucleated cell counts from reference gene primer amplification. Generated by immunoSEQ multiplex PCR, the TCRdb table keeps only in-frame clones and is missing some. That table is the source of V, J and clone size, and D and trimming were worked out from the DNA. The sample holds fewer than 120,000 clones, around 79% seen once. The receptor comes from a woman of 80 years or more with active or convalescent COVID-19. Sequenced sample: peripheral blood.

CDR3 in DNA: TGTGCCAGCAGCCAAGGACTAGTTCTAATCTATGAGCAGTTCTTC. It is translated as CASSQGLVLIYEQFF. The gene calls are TRBV4-2 and TRBJ2-1, with D possibly matching TRBD2 (6 bases). CDR1 is LGHNA and CDR2 is YNFKEQ in the germline V gene. Trimming cost V 1 base and J 8 bases, with 15 bases left between them. This CDR3 comprises 15 residues.